One sample yielded the 28 T cell receptor beta chains listed below, sequenced in a study of blood T cell repertoires in COVID-19. The repertoire was sequenced with immunoSEQ multiplex PCR; TCRdb's copy has only in-frame clones and lacks some. The sample shows a few hundred thousand clones, approximately 90% of them seen only once. Sequenced material: PBMCs or T cells enriched from blood (not recorded which). The origin of the receptors is a woman aged 18-29 years in a cohort exposed to, infected with or recovered from COVID-19 (not recorded which).

J is TRBJ2-6 and V is TRBV18, with D hard to call. Germline loops: CDR1 KGHSH, CDR2 LQKENI. V was trimmed by 3 bases and J by 0 bases, leaving 12 bases between them. This CDR3 contains 17 residues. The CDR3 DNA follows: TGTGCCAGCTCACCCTCTTCCGCGCTCTCTGGGGCCAACGTCCTGACTTTC. Protein product: CASSPSSALSGANVLTF.

V gene TRBV9 combines with J gene TRBJ1-2, with 9 bases lining up with TRBD1. After removal of 4 bases from V and 1 base from J, the junction contained 8 bases not matched to a gene. Germline loops: CDR1 SGDLS, CDR2 YYNGEE. The CDR3 covers 16 residues. CDR3 sequence (DNA): TGTGCCAGCAGCCCTCGGACAGGGGAAAGTAACTATGGCTACACCTTC. It specifies CASSPRTGESNYGYTF.

The chain has TRBV7-6 and TRBJ2-5; a possible D gene is TRBD1 (5 bases). The germline V gene has CDR1 SGHVS and CDR2 FNYEAQ. V lost 5 bases and J 0 bases, leaving 10 bases between the germline ends. This CDR3 comprises 14 residues. Here the CDR3 reads CASSPRTYQETQYF. In nucleotides, the CDR3 is TGTGCCAGCAGCCCCCGGACATACCAAGAGACCCAGTACTTC.

The chain couples TRBV6-5 to TRBJ2-3; 8 nucleotides align to TRBD2. With 5 bases clipped from V and 6 bases from J, the junction kept 10 bases outside the gene matches. Germline CDR1 is MNHEY and CDR2 is SVGAGI. The CDR3 runs 15 residues. Here the CDR3 reads CASSRAGVTGDTQYF. CDR3 DNA: TGTGCCAGCAGTCGAGCGGGGGTCACAGGGGATACGCAGTATTTT.

This clone came up once. The rearrangement joins TRBV7-9 to TRBJ2-7, with 7 bases that match TRBD1. Germline lookup yields CDR1 SEHNR and CDR2 FQNEAQ (reference sequence). This CDR3 region has 14 residues. Trimming cost V 6 bases and J 1 base; bases outside gene matches: 6. DNA for the CDR3: TGTGCCAGCAGACCCACGGGACAGTCCTACGAGCAGTACTTC. This sequence encodes CASRPTGQSYEQYF. Supplemented by reference TRBV7-9 and TRBJ2-7, the full variable domain reads DTGVSQNPRHKITKRGQNVTFRCDPISEHNRLYWYRQTLGQGPEFLTYFQNEAQLEKSRLLSDRFSAERPKGSFSTLEIQRTEQGDSAMYLCASRPTGQSYEQYFGPGTRLTVT.

This clone was counted once. This chain joins TRBV2 and TRBJ1-3; D possibly corresponds to TRBD1 (6 bases). CDR1 is SNHLY, CDR2 FYNNEI, per germline. CDR3 length equals 18 residues. V shed 8 bases and J shed 0 bases, with 23 bases lying between them. This chain's CDR3 is CASGGSPPAGSSGNTIYF. DNA of the CDR3: TGTGCCAGCGGGGGCTCCCCCCCAGCAGGCAGCTCTGGAAACACCATATATTTT.

The CDR3 DNA follows: TGTGCCAGCAGTGACTCGGTCAGGGTCTTACCACCCCTCCACTTT. The encoded protein is CASSDSVRVLPPLHF. V usage is TRBV6-4 and J usage is TRBJ1-6; a possible D gene is TRBD1 (5 bases). The length of the CDR3 is 15 residues. Looked up from germline, CDR1 is MRHNA and CDR2 is SNTAGT. The V and J ends lost 0 bases and 11 bases respectively, with 14 bases between them.

The rearrangement joins TRBV9 to TRBJ2-4; 8 nucleotides align to TRBD2. Germline trimming cut 4 bases from V and 8 bases from J; bases unmatched to any gene: 8. The CDR3 has 14 amino acids. Looked up from germline, CDR1 is SGDLS and CDR2 is YYNGEE. DNA for the CDR3: TGTGCCAGCAGCCCGGGACTAGGTTTTGACATTCAGTACTTC. Translated, it gives CASSPGLGFDIQYF. Looking up the rest from reference TRBV9 and TRBJ2-4 gives the full variable domain: DSGVTQTPKHLITATGQRVTLRCSPRSGDLSVYWYQQSLDQGLQFLIQYYNGEERAKGNILERFSAQQFPDLHSELNLSSLELGDSALYFCASSPGLGFDIQYFGAGTRLSVL.

V is TRBV5-6 and J is TRBJ2-1; 7 positions agree with TRBD2. The germline gives CDR1 SGHDT, CDR2 YYEEEE. The CDR3 runs 14 residues. V trimming: 3 bases; J trimming: 4 bases; junction bases outside the gene matches: 4. CDR3 loop: CASSSLSGYNEQFF. In DNA, the CDR3 is TGTGCCAGCAGCTCCCTTAGCGGGTACAATGAGCAGTTCTTC.

The genes are TRBV24-1 and TRBJ1-2, with D tentatively TRBD1 (6 bases). The CDR3 has 14 amino acids. Deletions cut 2 bases from V and 0 bases from J, with 6 bases between. Germline V gives CDR1 KGHDR, CDR2 SFDVKD. CDR3 residues: CATSDYRANYGYTF. CDR3 nucleotide sequence: TGTGCCACCAGTGATTACAGGGCTAACTATGGCTACACCTTC.

This chain links TRBV5-5 with TRBJ2-7; maybe TRBD2 (5 bases). CDR3 length: 15 amino acids. V shed 4 bases and J shed 0 bases, with 14 bases lying between them. Germline CDR1 and CDR2: SGHKS and YYEKEE (reference sequence). The CDR3 is CASSPSPGSSYEQYF. The CDR3 nucleotides read TGTGCCAGCAGCCCGTCCCCGGGGAGCTCCTACGAGCAGTACTTC.

V usage is TRBV11-2 and J usage is TRBJ1-2; 10 nucleotides agree with TRBD1. The CDR3 spans 14 residues. V dropped 5 bases and J dropped 8; count of bases not matched to a gene: 8. Germline V gives CDR1 SGHAT, CDR2 FQNNGV. The CDR3: CASSTPGQGFGYTF. CDR3 bases: TGTGCCAGCAGCACGCCGGGACAGGGGTTCGGCTACACCTTC.

The gene calls are TRBV3-1 (or the pseudogene TRBV3-2) and TRBJ2-2, with 9 bases matching TRBD1. The length of the CDR3 is 18 residues. Losses at the gene ends were 3 bases for V and 1 base for J; bases not matched to a gene: 9. Germline V CDR1 and CDR2: LGHDT, YNNKEL (reference sequence). The CDR3 sequence: CASSHDPGTGWNTGELFF. CDR3 coding DNA: TGTGCCAGCAGCCATGACCCCGGGACAGGGTGGAACACCGGGGAGCTGTTTTTT.

Note on this clone: One end of the junction does not line up with germline, which may come from a read error. This chain connects TRBV5-1 to TRBJ2-2; tentatively, D is TRBD2 (5 bases). Germline CDR1 and CDR2: SGHRS and YFSETQ. The CDR3 extends over 15 amino acids. CDR3 DNA: TGCGCCAGCAACTTGGTTGGCCCGGGGTACGGGGAGCTGTTTTTT. Residues: CASNLVGPGYGELFF.

The chain carries TRBV2 and TRBJ1-5; maybe TRBD1 (6 bases). Germline CDR1 is SNHLY and CDR2 is FYNNEI. V was trimmed by 6 bases and J by 0 bases, leaving 9 bases between them. The CDR3 spans 14 residues. The CDR3 here is CASRDSYSNQPQHF. CDR3 sequence (DNA): TGTGCCAGCAGGGACAGTTATAGCAATCAGCCCCAGCATTTT.

This clone was seen more than once but under ten times. The V call is TRBV19, the J call TRBJ1-2; a possible D gene is TRBD1 (5 bases). Trimming took off 5 bases at V and 8 bases at J, with 21 bases between the two ends. This CDR3 region has 15 residues. From germline, CDR1 is LNHDA and CDR2 SQIVND (reference sequence). CDR3 nucleotide sequence: TGTGCCAGTAGTCCAGAGGCGGGGGATTGGAGGGGCTACACCTTC. Translation gives CASSPEAGDWRGYTF.

The CDR3, as DNA: TGTGCCAGTAGAACCAGGGAGGGGTTGGGTGAAAAACTGTTTTTT. Protein: CASRTREGLGEKLFF. The J gene is TRBJ1-4, the V gene TRBV19; weak D call: TRBD1 (5 bases). V shed 6 bases and J shed 7 bases, with 18 bases lying between them. The CDR3 has 15 residues. Germline V gives CDR1 LNHDA, CDR2 SQIVND (reference sequence).

The chain joins TRBV5-1 to TRBJ1-2; a weak D match, TRBD1 (5 bases). This CDR3 has 15 residues. From germline, CDR1 is SGHRS and CDR2 YFSETQ. Trimming pared 0 bases from V and 4 bases from J, leaving 13 bases between. CDR3 residues: CASSLELGLTYGYTF. The CDR3 nucleotides are TGCGCCAGCAGCTTGGAGTTGGGGCTGACCTATGGCTACACCTTC.

The V call is TRBV5-1, the J call TRBJ2-1; 10 bases are a match to TRBD2. CDR1 is SGHRS, CDR2 YFSETQ, per germline. V was pared by 4 bases and J by 0 bases, with 7 bases of the junction left unmatched. The CDR3 spans 17 residues. CDR3 coding DNA: TGCGCCAGCAGCCCCGGAGCGGGAGGGCTCTCCTACAATGAGCAGTTCTTC. It encodes CASSPGAGGLSYNEQFF.

This clone was counted between two and nine times. The gene calls are TRBV5-4 and TRBJ2-3; D unresolved. The CDR3 totals 13 residues. V gave up 4 bases and J gave up 2 bases, with 8 bases separating them. CDR1 is SGHNT, CDR2 YYREEE, per germline (reference sequence). DNA for the CDR3: TGTGCCAGCAGCGGGCAGAACACAGATACGCAGTATTTT. Its protein is CASSGQNTDTQYF. The variable domain in full, with the rest retrieved from reference TRBV5-4 and TRBJ2-3, is ETGVTQSPTHLIKTRGQQVTLRCSSQSGHNTVSWYQQALGQGPQFIFQYYREEENGRGNFPPRFSGLQFPNYSSELNVNALELDDSALYLCASSGQNTDTQYFGPGTRLTVL.

V is TRBV2 and J is TRBJ1-3; D is undetermined. Trimming stripped 2 bases from V and 0 bases from J, with 11 bases between. The CDR3 is made up of 16 amino acids. Germline values: CDR1 SNHLY, CDR2 FYNNEI. As DNA, the CDR3 is TGTGCCAGCAGTGAACAGGAGGATCTCTCTGGAAACACCATATATTTT. This codes for CASSEQEDLSGNTIYF.

The chain couples TRBV7-3 to TRBJ2-5, with D uncertain. V was shortened by 0 bases and J by 5 bases, with 7 bases between the two germline ends. CDR3 length: 13 amino acids. Germline V gene data show CDR1 as SGHTA and CDR2 as FQGTGA. CDR3 protein: CASSLTYAETQYF. In DNA form, the CDR3 reads TGTGCCAGCAGCTTAACGTACGCGGAGACCCAGTACTTC.

The chain joins TRBV6-4 to TRBJ2-3; 10 bases align to TRBD2. The junction had 7 bases not matched to a gene; V was cut back by 6 bases and J by 4 bases. Per the germline V gene, CDR1 is MRHNA and CDR2 is SNTAGT. There are 15 residues in the CDR3. CDR3 in amino acids: CASSRTSGVADTQYF. DNA for the CDR3: TGTGCCAGCAGCCGGACTAGCGGTGTGGCAGATACGCAGTATTTT.

The gene calls are TRBV6-5 and TRBJ2-5; D unclear. From germline, CDR1 is MNHEY and CDR2 SVGAGI. V lost 0 bases and J lost 2, with 10 bases in between. CDR3 length: 15 amino acids. The CDR3 DNA reads TGTGCCAGCAGTTACTCGAGTGGCGGTCAAGAGACCCAGTACTTC. Protein product: CASSYSSGGQETQYF.

The chain employs TRBV2 and TRBJ1-1; 8 bases are shared with TRBD1. Losses at the gene ends were 3 bases for V and 0 bases for J; bases not matched to a gene: 3. Germline V gene data show CDR1 as SNHLY and CDR2 as FYNNEI. This CDR3 comprises 15 residues. CDR3 region: CASSDRGLMNTEAFF. CDR3 bases: TGTGCCAGCAGTGACAGGGGGCTGATGAACACTGAAGCTTTCTTT.

The chain has TRBV9 and TRBJ2-5; D may be TRBD1 (6 bases). The ends were cut back, 5 bases at V and 7 bases at J, with 15 bases in the middle. Germline V gene lookup returns CDR1 SGDLS and CDR2 YYNGEE. CDR3 length: 13 amino acids. CDR3 loop: CASSRQVIGTQYF. Here the CDR3 DNA reads TGTGCCAGCAGTCGACAGGTTATAGGGACCCAGTACTTC.

The chain combines TRBV5-6 with TRBJ2-5; the D gene is possibly TRBD1 (6 bases). From germline, CDR1 is SGHDT and CDR2 YYEEEE. The CDR3 contains 14 residues. Trimming removed 4 bases from V and 1 base from J, with 11 bases in between. The CDR3 region is CASSKGDGQETQYF. In nucleotides, the CDR3 is TGTGCCAGCAGCAAGGGGGACGGCCAAGAGACCCAGTACTTC. Using reference TRBV5-6 and TRBJ2-5 for the parts outside the CDR3, the full variable domain is DAGVTQSPTHLIKTRGQQVTLRCSPKSGHDTVSWYQQALGQGPQFIFQYYEEEERQRGNFPDRFSGHQFPNYSSELNVNALLLGDSALYLCASSKGDGQETQYFGPGTRLLVL.

V gene TRBV7-9 combines with J gene TRBJ1-1; the D is unclear. This CDR3 is 10 amino acids long. The V and J ends lost 9 bases and 7 bases respectively, with 9 bases between them. The germline V gene has CDR1 SEHNR and CDR2 FQNEAQ (reference sequence). The CDR3 DNA is TGTGCCAGTAGTGGTATTGAAGCTTTCTTT. This gives the protein CASSGIEAFF. The full variable domain, with the rest looked up from reference TRBV7-9 and TRBJ1-1, is DTGVSQNPRHKITKRGQNVTFRCDPISEHNRLYWYRQTLGQGPEFLTYFQNEAQLEKSRLLSDRFSAERPKGSFSTLEIQRTEQGDSAMYLCASSGIEAFFGQGTRLTVV.